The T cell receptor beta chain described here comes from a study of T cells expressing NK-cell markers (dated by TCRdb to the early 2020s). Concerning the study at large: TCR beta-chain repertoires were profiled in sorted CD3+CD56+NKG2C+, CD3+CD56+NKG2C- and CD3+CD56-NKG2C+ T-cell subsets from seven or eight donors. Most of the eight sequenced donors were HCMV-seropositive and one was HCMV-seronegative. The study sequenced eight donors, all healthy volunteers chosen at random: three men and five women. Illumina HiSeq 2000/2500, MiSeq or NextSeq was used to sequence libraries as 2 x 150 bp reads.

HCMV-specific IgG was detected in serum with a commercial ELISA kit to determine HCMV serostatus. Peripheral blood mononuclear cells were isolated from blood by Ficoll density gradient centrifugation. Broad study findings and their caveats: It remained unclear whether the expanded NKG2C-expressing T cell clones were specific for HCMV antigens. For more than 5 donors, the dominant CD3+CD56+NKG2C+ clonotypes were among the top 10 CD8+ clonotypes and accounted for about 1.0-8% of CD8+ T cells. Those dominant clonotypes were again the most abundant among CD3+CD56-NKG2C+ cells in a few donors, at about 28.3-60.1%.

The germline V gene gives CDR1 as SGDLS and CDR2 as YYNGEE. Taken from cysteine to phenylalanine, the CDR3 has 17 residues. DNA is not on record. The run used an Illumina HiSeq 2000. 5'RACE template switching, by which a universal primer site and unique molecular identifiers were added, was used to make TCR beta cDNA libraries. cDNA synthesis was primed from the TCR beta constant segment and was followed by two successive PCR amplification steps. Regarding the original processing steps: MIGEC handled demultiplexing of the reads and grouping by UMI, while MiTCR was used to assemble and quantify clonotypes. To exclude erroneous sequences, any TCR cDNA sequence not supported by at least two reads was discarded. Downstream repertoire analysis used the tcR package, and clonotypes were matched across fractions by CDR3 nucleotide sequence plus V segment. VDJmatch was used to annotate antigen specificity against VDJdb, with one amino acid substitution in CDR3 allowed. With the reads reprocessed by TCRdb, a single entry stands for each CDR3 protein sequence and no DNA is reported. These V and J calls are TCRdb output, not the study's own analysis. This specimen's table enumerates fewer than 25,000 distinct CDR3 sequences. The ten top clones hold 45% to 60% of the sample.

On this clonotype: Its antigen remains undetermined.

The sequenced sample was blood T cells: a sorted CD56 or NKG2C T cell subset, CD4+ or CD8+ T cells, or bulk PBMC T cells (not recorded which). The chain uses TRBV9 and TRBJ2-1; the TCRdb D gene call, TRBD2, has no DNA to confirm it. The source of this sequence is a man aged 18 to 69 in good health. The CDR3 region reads CASSGFSGESSYNEQFF. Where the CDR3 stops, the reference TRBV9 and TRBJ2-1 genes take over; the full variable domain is DSGVTQTPKHLITATGQRVTLRCSPRSGDLSVYWYQQSLDQGLQFLIQYYNGEERAKGNILERFSAQQFPDLHSELNLSSLELGDSALYFCASSGFSGESSYNEQFFGPGTRLTVL.